A single sample gave rise to the 20 T cell receptor beta chains below, sequenced in a study of radiotherapy plus CTLA-4 blockade in lung cancer. The repertoire was sequenced with immunoSEQ multiplex PCR; TCRdb's copy has only in-frame clones and lacks some. This sample yields some 94,000 clones, of which about four fifths are seen a single time; under 30% belongs to the top ten. Sample: peripheral blood, taken from a patient treated with radiotherapy plus ipilimumab. These receptors all stem from a human donor with non-small cell lung cancer that progressed on radiotherapy plus ipilimumab.

V and J are TRBV4-1 and TRBJ1-1; TRBD1 matches at 10 bases. CDR3 size: 14 residues. V was clipped by 6 bases and J by 4 bases; unmatched bases: 5. Germline-derived CDR1 and CDR2 are MGHRA and YSYEKL. In DNA, the CDR3 is TGCGCCAGCAGGCTGACAGGGGGCGGCACTGAAGCTTTCTTT. It translates to CASRLTGGGTEAFF.

V and J are TRBV7-9 and TRBJ2-1; TRBD2 aligns across 14 bases. This CDR3 contains 16 residues. V trimming: 2 bases; J trimming: 7 bases; junction bases outside the gene matches: 4. Germline assignment: CDR1 SEHNR and CDR2 FQNEAQ (reference sequence). The CDR3 reads CASSLMGTSGSNEQFF. CDR3 nucleotide sequence: TGTGCCAGCAGCTTAATGGGGACTAGCGGGAGTAATGAGCAGTTCTTC.

This clone was seen a few times. Distinct nucleotide sequences in the sample also encode this CDR3. V usage is TRBV29-1 and J usage is TRBJ1-2; weak D call: TRBD1 (5 bases). Germline CDR1 reads SQVTM; CDR2 reads ANQGSEA. The length of the CDR3 is 11 residues. V was cut by 6 bases and J by 6 bases, with 11 bases left in between. As DNA, the CDR3 is TGCAGCGTGGGACCTGGTGATGGCTACACCTTC. Translation gives CSVGPGDGYTF. Full variable domain (remainder filled in from reference TRBV29-1 and TRBJ1-2): SAVISQKPSRDICQRGTSLTIQCQVDSQVTMMFWYRQQPGQSLTLIATANQGSEATYESGFVIDKFPISRPNLTFSTLTVSNMSPEDSSIYLCSVGPGDGYTFGSGTRLTVV.

This clone came up a few times. The V call is TRBV19, the J call TRBJ1-1, with a tentative D call TRBD1 (5 bases). The CDR3 consists of 16 residues. Germline-derived CDR1 and CDR2 are LNHDA and SQIVND (reference sequence). V dropped 3 bases and J dropped 1 base, with 15 bases sitting between them. This chain's CDR3 is CASSIQGSVPNTEAFF. The CDR3 nucleotides are TGTGCCAGTAGTATCCAGGGAAGCGTGCCGAACACTGAAGCTTTCTTT.

The chain recombines TRBV6-5 with TRBJ1-4, with D tentatively TRBD1 (6 bases). Trimming cost V 3 bases and J 0 bases, with 11 bases left between them. The CDR3 spans 16 residues. In germline, CDR1 is MNHEY, CDR2 SVGAGI. DNA for the CDR3: TGTGCCAGCAGTTATCAGGGGCTCCCAACTAATGAAAAACTGTTTTTT. This gives the protein CASSYQGLPTNEKLFF.

The V gene is TRBV6-1, the J gene TRBJ1-5; D may be TRBD1 (5 bases). Trimming left V 7 bases short and J 0 bases short, with 13 bases between. The germline CDR1 and CDR2 sequences are MNHNS and SASEGT. The CDR3 totals 15 residues. Here the CDR3 reads CASNYQGNSNQPQHF. The CDR3 nucleotides read TGTGCCAGCAATTATCAGGGTAATAGCAATCAGCCCCAGCATTTT.

The chain has TRBV11-1 and TRBJ2-7, with TRBD1 identical over 9 bases. The germline V gene encodes CDR1 SGHAT and CDR2 FQDESV (reference sequence). This CDR3 has 13 amino acids. Trimming at V came to 4 bases and at J to 7 bases, leaving 5 bases not matched to a gene. This CDR3 reads CASSSQGAQEQYF. CDR3 DNA: TGTGCCAGCAGCTCACAGGGGGCGCAGGAGCAGTACTTC.

This clone was recorded once. The chain employs TRBV5-1 and TRBJ2-1, with no clear D. The V and J ends lost 0 bases and 3 bases respectively, with 10 bases between them. Germline V gene sequence: CDR1 SGHRS, CDR2 YFSETQ. This CDR3 is built from 15 residues. CDR3 amino acids: CASSLDTAYYNEQFF. The CDR3 bases are TGCGCCAGCAGCTTGGACACAGCCTACTACAATGAGCAGTTCTTC.

The chain links TRBV5-1 to TRBJ1-4; D gene ambiguous. The CDR3 sequence is 15 residues long. The germline V gene encodes CDR1 SGHRS and CDR2 YFSETQ. V lost 1 base and J lost 0, with 7 bases in between. Here the CDR3 DNA reads TGCGCCAGCAGCTTGTACTACTCAACTAATGAAAAACTGTTTTTT. Translated: CASSLYYSTNEKLFF.

The chain recombines TRBV19 with TRBJ2-3; D remains ambiguous. V lost 3 bases to trimming and J lost 4 bases, with 8 bases between them. CDR3 length: 13 residues. The germline gives CDR1 LNHDA, CDR2 SQIVND (reference sequence). CDR3 DNA sequence: TGTGCCAGTAGTATCTATTTGCCAGATACGCAGTATTTT. The encoded protein is CASSIYLPDTQYF. Full variable domain (remainder filled in from reference TRBV19 and TRBJ2-3): DGGITQSPKYLFRKEGQNVTLSCEQNLNHDAMYWYRQDPGQGLRLIYYSQIVNDFQKGDIAEGYSVSREKKESFPLTVTSAQKNPTAFYLCASSIYLPDTQYFGPGTRLTVL.

This clone was observed a few times. This chain links TRBV5-1 with TRBJ1-1; D unresolved. The CDR3 contains 14 residues. V lost 0 bases, J lost 1 base, and 7 bases lay in between. Germline values: CDR1 SGHRS, CDR2 YFSETQ. CDR3: CASSLDPGNTEAFF. The CDR3 DNA reads TGCGCCAGCAGCTTGGATCCAGGGAACACTGAAGCTTTCTTT. The variable domain in full, with the rest retrieved from reference TRBV5-1 and TRBJ1-1, is KAGVTQTPRYLIKTRGQQVTLSCSPISGHRSVSWYQQTPGQGLQFLFEYFSETQRNKGNFPGRFSGRQFSNSRSEMNVSTLELGDSALYLCASSLDPGNTEAFFGQGTRLTVV.

The CDR3, as DNA: TGTGCCAGCTCACCACTGGGGACCTACGAGCAGTACGTC. This sequence encodes CASSPLGTYEQYV. The chain recombines TRBV18 with TRBJ2-7; no definite D call. Germline loops: CDR1 KGHSH, CDR2 LQKENI. The CDR3 length is 13 residues. Trimming pared 1 base from V and 2 bases from J, leaving 6 bases between.

CDR3 sequence (DNA): TGTGCCAGCAAGGGGGCGACCTACAATGAGCAGTTCTTC. It is translated as CASKGATYNEQFF. This chain connects TRBV6-1 to TRBJ2-1; TRBD1 matches at 7 bases. Per germline, CDR1 MNHNS and CDR2 SASEGT. V lost 7 bases to trimming and J lost 2 bases; unmatched junction nucleotides: 2. The CDR3 consists of 13 residues.

The V gene is TRBV10-3, the J gene TRBJ1-5; no firm D call. In germline, CDR1 is ENHRY, CDR2 SYGVKD. V shed 2 bases and J shed 1 base, with 6 bases lying between them. The CDR3 consists of 14 residues. CDR3 DNA sequence: TGTGCCATCAGTGAGAGTGGAAGCAATCAGCCCCAGCATTTT. This codes for CAISESGSNQPQHF.

Written as DNA, the CDR3 is TGTGCCAGCAGCGGCGGAGGGGGTTCCGGGGCCAACGTCCTGACTTTC. This sequence encodes CASSGGGGSGANVLTF. The J gene is TRBJ2-6, the V gene TRBV5-4; D is perhaps TRBD1 or TRBD2 (6 bases each). The CDR3 contains 16 residues. Germline V gene sequence: CDR1 SGHNT, CDR2 YYREEE (reference sequence). Trimming shortened V by 4 bases and J by 4 bases, and 15 bases separated the two germline ends.

The chain carries TRBV30 and TRBJ2-3; 13 bases line up with TRBD2. V shed 3 bases, J shed 9 bases, and the junction held 12 bases outside the gene matches. CDR3 length: 16 residues. Germline V lookup: CDR1 GTSNPN, CDR2 SVGIG (reference sequence). CDR3 region: CAWSAKLAGGQATQYF. CDR3 nucleotide sequence: TGTGCCTGGAGCGCTAAACTAGCGGGAGGGCAAGCCACGCAGTATTTT.

J is TRBJ2-2 and V is TRBV11-2; D is uncertain. Trimming shortened V by 2 bases and J by 7 bases, and 14 bases separated the two germline ends. Germline CDR1 is SGHAT and CDR2 is FQNNGV. This CDR3 region has 15 residues. In nucleotides, the CDR3 is TGTGCCAGCAGCTTACTTCTTCGGGTTAACGGGGAGCTGTTTTTT. Translating it yields CASSLLLRVNGELFF.

The J gene is TRBJ2-2, the V gene TRBV29-1, with TRBD2 as a possible D gene (6 bases). V lost 5 bases to trimming and J lost 0 bases, with 13 bases between them. This CDR3 spans 15 amino acids. Germline loops: CDR1 SQVTM, CDR2 ANQGSEA. The CDR3 DNA follows: TGCAGCGTTTTCCTCGGACTATCGAACACCGGGGAGCTGTTTTTT. It specifies CSVFLGLSNTGELFF.

The chain uses TRBV4-1 and TRBJ2-5; 9 bases map to TRBD1. The CDR3 covers 16 residues. Germline V gene sequence: CDR1 MGHRA, CDR2 YSYEKL. Trimming at V came to 4 bases and at J to 2 bases, leaving 8 bases not matched to a gene. CDR3 nucleotide sequence: TGCGCCAGCAGCCTTGGGACAGGGCGTACACAAGAGACCCAGTACTTC. Amino acid sequence: CASSLGTGRTQETQYF.

This chain uses TRBV28 with TRBJ2-5, with 8 bases that match TRBD1. V lost 6 bases and J lost 5; bases outside the gene matches: 5. CDR3 size: 13 residues. The V gene's germline CDR1 is MDHEN and CDR2 SYDVKM. In nucleotides, the CDR3 is TGTGCCAGCAGGGAGACAGGGGACGAGACCCAGTACTTC. This sequence encodes CASRETGDETQYF.